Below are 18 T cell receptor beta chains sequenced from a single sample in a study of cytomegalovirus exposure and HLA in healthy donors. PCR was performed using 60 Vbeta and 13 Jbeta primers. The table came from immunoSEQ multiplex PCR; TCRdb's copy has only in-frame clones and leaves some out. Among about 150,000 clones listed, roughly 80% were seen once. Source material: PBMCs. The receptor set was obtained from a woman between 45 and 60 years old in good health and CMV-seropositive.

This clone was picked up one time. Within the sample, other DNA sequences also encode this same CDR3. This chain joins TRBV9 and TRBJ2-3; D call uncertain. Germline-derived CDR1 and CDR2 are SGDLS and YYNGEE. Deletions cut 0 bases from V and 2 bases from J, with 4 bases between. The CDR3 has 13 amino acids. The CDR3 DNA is TGTGCCAGCAGCGTAGCGGTCACAGATACGCAGTATTTT. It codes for CASSVAVTDTQYF.

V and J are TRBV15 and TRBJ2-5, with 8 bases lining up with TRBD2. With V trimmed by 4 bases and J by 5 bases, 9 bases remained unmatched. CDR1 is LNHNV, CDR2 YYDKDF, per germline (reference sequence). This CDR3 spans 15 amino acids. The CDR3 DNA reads TGTGCCACCAGCATGGGAGGCGGGGGGTTGGAGACCCAGTACTTC. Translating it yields CATSMGGGGLETQYF.

The CDR3 sequence: CSVEERGRTPNEQFF. CDR3 nucleotide sequence: TGCAGCGTTGAAGAAAGAGGTAGGACTCCCAATGAGCAGTTCTTC. This chain joins TRBV29-1 and TRBJ2-1; tentatively, D is TRBD2 (5 bases). This CDR3 is built from 15 residues. V was clipped by 0 bases and J by 6 bases, with 15 bases between them. Germline V gene lookup returns CDR1 SQVTM and CDR2 ANQGSEA.

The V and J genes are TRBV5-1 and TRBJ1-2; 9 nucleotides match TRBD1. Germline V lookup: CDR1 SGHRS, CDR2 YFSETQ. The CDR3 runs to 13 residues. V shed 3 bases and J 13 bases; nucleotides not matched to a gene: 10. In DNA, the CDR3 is TGCGCCAGCAGCTCCGGACAGGGGCCCTTGAGCACCTTC. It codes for CASSSGQGPLSTF. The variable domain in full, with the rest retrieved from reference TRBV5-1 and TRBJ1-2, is KAGVTQTPRYLIKTRGQQVTLSCSPISGHRSVSWYQQTPGQGLQFLFEYFSETQRNKGNFPGRFSGRQFSNSRSEMNVSTLELGDSALYLCASSSGQGPLSTFGSGTRLTVV.

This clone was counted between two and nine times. In DNA, the CDR3 is TGCGCCAGCAGCCAAGACAAGAGGGGGTTGGAAAAACTGTTTTTT. Protein product: CASSQDKRGLEKLFF. The chain recombines TRBV4-3 with TRBJ1-4; possible D gene TRBD1, 6 bases. Trimming shortened V by 0 bases and J by 8 bases, and 13 bases separated the two germline ends. The CDR3 covers 15 residues. In germline, CDR1 is LGHNA, CDR2 YSLEER.

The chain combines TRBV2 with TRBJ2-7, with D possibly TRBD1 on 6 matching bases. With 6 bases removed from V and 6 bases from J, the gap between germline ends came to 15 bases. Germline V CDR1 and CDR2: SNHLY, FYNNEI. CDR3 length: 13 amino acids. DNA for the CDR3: TGTGCCAGCAGAAACAGGGACCGCAGCGAGCAGTACTTC. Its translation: CASRNRDRSEQYF.

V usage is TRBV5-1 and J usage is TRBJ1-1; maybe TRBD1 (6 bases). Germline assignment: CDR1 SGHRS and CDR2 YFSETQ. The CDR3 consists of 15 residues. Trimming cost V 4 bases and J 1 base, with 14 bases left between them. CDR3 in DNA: TGCGCCAGCAGCGCCCTAGGGGGTCGGAACACTGAAGCTTTCTTT. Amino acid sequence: CASSALGGRNTEAFF.

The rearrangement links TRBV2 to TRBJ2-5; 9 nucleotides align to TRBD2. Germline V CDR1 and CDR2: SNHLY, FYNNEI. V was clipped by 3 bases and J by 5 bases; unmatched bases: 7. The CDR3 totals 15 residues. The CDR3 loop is CASSDGAGGGETQYF. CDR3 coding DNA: TGTGCCAGCAGTGATGGAGCGGGGGGCGGGGAGACCCAGTACTTC.

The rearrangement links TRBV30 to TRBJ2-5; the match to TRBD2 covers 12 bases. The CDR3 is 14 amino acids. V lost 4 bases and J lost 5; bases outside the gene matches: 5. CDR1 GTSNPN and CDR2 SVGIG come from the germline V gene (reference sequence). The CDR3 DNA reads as TGTGCCTGGACTAGCGGGGGGGCCGTGGAGACCCAGTACTTC. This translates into CAWTSGGAVETQYF.

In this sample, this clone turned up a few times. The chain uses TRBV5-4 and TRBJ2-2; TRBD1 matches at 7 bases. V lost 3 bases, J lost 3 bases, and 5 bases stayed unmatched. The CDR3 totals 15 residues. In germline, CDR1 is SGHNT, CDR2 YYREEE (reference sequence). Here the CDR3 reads CASSSYDRDTGELFF. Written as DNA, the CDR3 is TGTGCCAGCAGCTCTTACGACAGGGACACCGGGGAGCTGTTTTTT.

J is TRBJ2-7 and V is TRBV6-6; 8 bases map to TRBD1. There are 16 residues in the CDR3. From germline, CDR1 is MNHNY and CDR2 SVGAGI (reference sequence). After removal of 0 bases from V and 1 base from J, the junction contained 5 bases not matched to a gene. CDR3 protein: CASSYSPGQGSYEQYF. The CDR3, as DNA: TGTGCCAGCAGTTACTCACCCGGACAGGGTTCCTACGAGCAGTACTTC.

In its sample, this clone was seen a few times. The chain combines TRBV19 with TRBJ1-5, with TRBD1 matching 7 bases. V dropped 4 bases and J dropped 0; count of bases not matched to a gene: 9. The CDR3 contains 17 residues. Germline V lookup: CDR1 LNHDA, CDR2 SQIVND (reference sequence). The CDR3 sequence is CASSTDRVTISNQPQHF. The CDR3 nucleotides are TGTGCCAGTAGTACAGACAGGGTCACGATTAGCAATCAGCCCCAGCATTTT. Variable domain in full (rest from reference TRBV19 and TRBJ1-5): DGGITQSPKYLFRKEGQNVTLSCEQNLNHDAMYWYRQDPGQGLRLIYYSQIVNDFQKGDIAEGYSVSREKKESFPLTVTSAQKNPTAFYLCASSTDRVTISNQPQHFGDGTRLSIL.

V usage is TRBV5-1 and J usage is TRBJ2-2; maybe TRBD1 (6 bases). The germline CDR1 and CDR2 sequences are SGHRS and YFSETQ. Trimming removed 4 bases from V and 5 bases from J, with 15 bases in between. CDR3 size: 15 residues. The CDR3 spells CASSVDTGLTGELFF. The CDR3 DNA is TGCGCCAGCAGCGTTGACACAGGGTTGACCGGGGAGCTGTTTTTT.

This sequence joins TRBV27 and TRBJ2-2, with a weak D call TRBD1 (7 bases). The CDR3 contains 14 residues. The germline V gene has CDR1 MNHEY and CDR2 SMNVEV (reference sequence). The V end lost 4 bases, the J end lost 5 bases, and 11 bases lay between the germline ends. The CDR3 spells CASSYRGGTGELFF. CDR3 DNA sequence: TGTGCCAGCAGTTACAGGGGAGGTACCGGGGAGCTGTTTTTT.

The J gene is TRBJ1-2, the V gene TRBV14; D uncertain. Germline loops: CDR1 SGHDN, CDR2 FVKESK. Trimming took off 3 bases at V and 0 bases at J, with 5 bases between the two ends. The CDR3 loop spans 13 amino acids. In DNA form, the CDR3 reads TGTGCCAGCAGCCAGTATTCTAACTATGGCTACACCTTC. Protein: CASSQYSNYGYTF.

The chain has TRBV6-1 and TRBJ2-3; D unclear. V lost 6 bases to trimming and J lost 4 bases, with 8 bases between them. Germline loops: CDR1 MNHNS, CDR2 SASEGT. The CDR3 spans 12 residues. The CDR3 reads CASSDIADTQYF. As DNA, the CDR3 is TGTGCCAGCAGCGACATAGCAGATACGCAGTATTTT.

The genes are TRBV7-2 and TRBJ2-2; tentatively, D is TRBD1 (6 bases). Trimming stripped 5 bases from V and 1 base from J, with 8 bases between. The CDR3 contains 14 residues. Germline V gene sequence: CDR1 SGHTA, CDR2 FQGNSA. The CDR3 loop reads CASSVGQNTGELFF. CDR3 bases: TGTGCCAGCAGCGTGGGACAGAACACCGGGGAGCTGTTTTTT.

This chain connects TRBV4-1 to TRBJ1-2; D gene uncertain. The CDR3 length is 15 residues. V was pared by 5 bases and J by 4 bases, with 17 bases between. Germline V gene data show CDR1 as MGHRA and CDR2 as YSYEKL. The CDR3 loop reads CASSAGTDHSYGYTF. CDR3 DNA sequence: TGCGCCAGCAGCGCGGGAACGGACCACTCCTATGGCTACACCTTC.